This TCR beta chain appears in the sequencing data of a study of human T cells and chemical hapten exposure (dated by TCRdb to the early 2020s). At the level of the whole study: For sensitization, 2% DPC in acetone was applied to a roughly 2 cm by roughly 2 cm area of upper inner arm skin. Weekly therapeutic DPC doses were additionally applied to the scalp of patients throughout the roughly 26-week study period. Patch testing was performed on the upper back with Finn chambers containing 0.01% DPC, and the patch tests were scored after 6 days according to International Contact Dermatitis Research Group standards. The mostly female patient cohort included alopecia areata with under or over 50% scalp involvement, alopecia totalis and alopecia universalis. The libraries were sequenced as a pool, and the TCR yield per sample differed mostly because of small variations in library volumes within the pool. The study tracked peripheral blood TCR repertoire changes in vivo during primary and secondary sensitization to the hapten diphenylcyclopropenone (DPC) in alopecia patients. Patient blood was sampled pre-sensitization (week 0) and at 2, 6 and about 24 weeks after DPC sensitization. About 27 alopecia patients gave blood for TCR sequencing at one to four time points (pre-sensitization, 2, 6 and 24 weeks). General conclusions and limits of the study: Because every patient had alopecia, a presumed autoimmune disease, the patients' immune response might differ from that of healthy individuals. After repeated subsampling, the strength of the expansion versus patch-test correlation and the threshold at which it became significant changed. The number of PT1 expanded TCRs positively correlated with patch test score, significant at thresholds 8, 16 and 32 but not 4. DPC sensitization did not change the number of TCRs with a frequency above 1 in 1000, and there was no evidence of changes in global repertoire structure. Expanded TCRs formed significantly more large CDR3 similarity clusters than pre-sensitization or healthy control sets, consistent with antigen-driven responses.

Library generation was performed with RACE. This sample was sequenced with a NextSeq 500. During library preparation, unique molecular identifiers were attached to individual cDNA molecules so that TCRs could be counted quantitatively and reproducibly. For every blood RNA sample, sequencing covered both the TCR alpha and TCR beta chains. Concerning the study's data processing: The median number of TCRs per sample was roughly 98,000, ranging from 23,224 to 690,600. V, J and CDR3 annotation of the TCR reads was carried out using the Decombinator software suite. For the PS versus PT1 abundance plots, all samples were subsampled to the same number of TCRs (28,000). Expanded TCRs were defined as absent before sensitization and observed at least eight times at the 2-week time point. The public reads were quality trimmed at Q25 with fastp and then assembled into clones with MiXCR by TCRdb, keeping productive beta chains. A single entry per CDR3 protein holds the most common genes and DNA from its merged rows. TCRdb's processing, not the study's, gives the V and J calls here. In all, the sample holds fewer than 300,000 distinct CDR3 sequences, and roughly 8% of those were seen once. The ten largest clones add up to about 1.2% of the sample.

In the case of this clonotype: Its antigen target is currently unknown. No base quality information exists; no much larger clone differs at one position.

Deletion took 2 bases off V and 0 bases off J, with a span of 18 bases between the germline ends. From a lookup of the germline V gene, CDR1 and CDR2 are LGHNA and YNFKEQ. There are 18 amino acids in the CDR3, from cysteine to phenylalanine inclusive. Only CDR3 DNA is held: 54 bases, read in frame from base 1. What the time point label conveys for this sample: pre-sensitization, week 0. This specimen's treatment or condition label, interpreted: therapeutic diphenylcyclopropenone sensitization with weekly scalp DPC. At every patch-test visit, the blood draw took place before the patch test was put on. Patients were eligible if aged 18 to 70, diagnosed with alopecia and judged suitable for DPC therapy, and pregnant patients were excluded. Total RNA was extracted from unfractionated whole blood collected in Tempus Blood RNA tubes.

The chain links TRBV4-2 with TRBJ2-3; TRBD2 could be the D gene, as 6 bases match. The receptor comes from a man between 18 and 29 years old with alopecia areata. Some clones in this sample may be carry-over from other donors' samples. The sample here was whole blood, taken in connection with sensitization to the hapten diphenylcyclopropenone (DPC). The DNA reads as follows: TGTGCCAGCAGCCAATTCCGTCGGAGGGCGACTAGCACAGATACGCAGTATTTT. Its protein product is CASSQFRRRATSTDTQYF.